What follows are 17 T cell receptor beta chains derived from one specimen sequenced in a study of blood T cell repertoires in COVID-19. Repertoires were generated with immunoSEQ multiplex PCR, while TCRdb's copy carries only in-frame clones and drops some. Counted here are fewer than 65,000 clones, 75% to 90% occurring once; the ten biggest clones make up approximately 5.7%. The source material was peripheral blood. The receptors derive from a human donor in a cohort sampled during active COVID-19.

J is TRBJ1-5 and V is TRBV10-2, with TRBD1 identical over 8 bases. CDR1 is WSHSY and CDR2 is SAAADI in the germline V gene. This CDR3 has 16 residues. J was trimmed by 6 bases and V by 6 bases; bases with no gene match: 13. The DNA of the CDR3 is TGCGCCAGCAGCGCAAATGACAGGGGAGCGGGTCAGCCCCAGCATTTT. It codes for CASSANDRGAGQPQHF.

V and J are TRBV15 and TRBJ1-5, with D possibly being TRBD1 (5 bases). V was cut by 1 base and J by 2 bases, with 12 bases left in between. The CDR3 sequence is 16 residues long. Germline V gene data show CDR1 as LNHNV and CDR2 as YYDKDF (reference sequence). CDR3 loop: CATSRVRTGGNQPQHF. The CDR3 DNA reads as TGTGCCACCAGCAGAGTAAGGACGGGGGGCAATCAGCCCCAGCATTTT.

This chain connects TRBV19 to TRBJ2-3; TRBD1 agrees at 7 bases. The CDR3 consists of 16 residues. The germline gives CDR1 LNHDA, CDR2 SQIVND (reference sequence). Losses at the gene ends were 5 bases for V and 3 bases for J; bases not matched to a gene: 11. In nucleotides, the CDR3 is TGTGCCAGTAGTCTTAGGGCAGGGGGAAGGACAGATACGCAGTATTTT. This encodes CASSLRAGGRTDTQYF.

V is TRBV5-5 and J is TRBJ2-1, with no clear D. Looked up from germline, CDR1 is SGHKS and CDR2 is YYEKEE (reference sequence). V shed 0 bases and J shed 9 bases, with 13 bases lying between them. The CDR3 is 14 amino acids. DNA for the CDR3: TGTGCCAGCAGCTTGGACTTCGTTCTAAGTGAGCAGTTCTTC. It yields the protein CASSLDFVLSEQFF.

V and J are TRBV19 and TRBJ1-1; 7 bases are shared with TRBD1. Trimming at V came to 6 bases and at J to 8 bases, leaving 12 bases not matched to a gene. Germline values: CDR1 LNHDA, CDR2 SQIVND (reference sequence). This CDR3 is built from 14 residues. CDR3 nucleotides: TGTGCCAGTAGCAGACAGGGTCGGTCCTCCGAAGCTTTCTTT. Protein sequence: CASSRQGRSSEAFF. Full variable domain (rest looked up from reference TRBV19 and TRBJ1-1): DGGITQSPKYLFRKEGQNVTLSCEQNLNHDAMYWYRQDPGQGLRLIYYSQIVNDFQKGDIAEGYSVSREKKESFPLTVTSAQKNPTAFYLCASSRQGRSSEAFFGQGTRLTVV.

The J gene is TRBJ2-7, the V gene TRBV7-2, with 9 bases identical to TRBD1. Trimming removed 1 base from V and 1 base from J; junction bases left unmatched: 5. CDR1 and CDR2 (germline): SGHTA, FQGNSA. CDR3 length: 16 residues. The chain's CDR3 is CASSLGGQGRSYEQYF. CDR3 nucleotides: TGTGCCAGCAGCTTAGGGGGACAGGGTCGATCCTACGAGCAGTACTTC. Complete variable domain (other parts from reference TRBV7-2 and TRBJ2-7): GAGVSQSPSNKVTEKGKDVELRCDPISGHTALYWYRQSLGQGLEFLIYFQGNSAPDKSGLPSDRFSAERTGGSVSTLTIQRTQQEDSAVYLCASSLGGQGRSYEQYFGPGTRLTVT.

The V and J genes are TRBV11-3 and TRBJ2-7; 7 bases line up with TRBD1. The germline V gene has CDR1 SGHNT and CDR2 YENEEA. This CDR3 has 18 amino acids. Germline trimming cut 4 bases from V and 6 bases from J; bases unmatched to any gene: 21. Written as DNA, the CDR3 is TGTGCCAGCAGCTCGGAGGTATACAGGGGCCCGCATGCCGTCGAGCAGTACTTC. Translating gives CASSSEVYRGPHAVEQYF. The complete variable domain, with remaining parts taken from reference TRBV11-3 and TRBJ2-7, reads EAGVVQSPRYKIIEKKQPVAFWCNPISGHNTLYWYLQNLGQGPELLIRYENEEAVDDSQLPKDRFSAERLKGVDSTLKIQPAELGDSAVYLCASSSEVYRGPHAVEQYFGPGTRLTVT.

The chain combines TRBV19 with TRBJ2-7; no clear D. Trimming left V 0 bases short and J 4 bases short, with 7 bases between. CDR3 length: 13 amino acids. Germline V gene sequence: CDR1 LNHDA, CDR2 SQIVND (reference sequence). The CDR3 DNA sequence: TGTGCCAGTAGTATAGATCTACGATACGAGCAGTACTTC. Its protein product is CASSIDLRYEQYF.

V gene TRBV28 combines with J gene TRBJ2-6; TRBD2 might be the D (6 bases). With 7 bases removed from V and 2 bases from J, the gap between germline ends came to 12 bases. This CDR3 region has 15 residues. From germline, CDR1 is MDHEN and CDR2 SYDVKM. Here the CDR3 DNA reads TGTGCCAGCACTGGGGGGTCGGCTGGGGCCAACGTCCTGACTTTC. Translating it yields CASTGGSAGANVLTF.

This clone was seen a handful of times. V and J are TRBV19 and TRBJ1-5; tentative D call: TRBD1 (5 bases). Germline values: CDR1 LNHDA, CDR2 SQIVND (reference sequence). The CDR3 consists of 15 residues. Trimming removed 7 bases from V and 4 bases from J, with 17 bases in between. For the CDR3, the DNA is TGTGCCAGTACTTGGCGGTGGCAGGGAAATCAGCCCCAGCATTTT. It translates to CASTWRWQGNQPQHF. The complete variable domain, with remaining parts taken from reference TRBV19 and TRBJ1-5, reads DGGITQSPKYLFRKEGQNVTLSCEQNLNHDAMYWYRQDPGQGLRLIYYSQIVNDFQKGDIAEGYSVSREKKESFPLTVTSAQKNPTAFYLCASTWRWQGNQPQHFGDGTRLSIL.

This rearrangement joins TRBV19 to TRBJ1-2, with a weak D call TRBD1 (6 bases). This CDR3 spans 14 amino acids. V gave up 5 bases and J gave up 6 bases, with 16 bases separating them. Germline V gives CDR1 LNHDA, CDR2 SQIVND (reference sequence). As DNA, the CDR3 is TGTGCCAGTAGTGGGACACCTCTAGTTAATGGCTACACCTTC. This translates into CASSGTPLVNGYTF.

This clone appeared a single time. J is TRBJ2-7 and V is TRBV5-1, with D possibly matching TRBD1 (6 bases). The CDR3 is 14 residues long. V lost 4 bases and J 0 bases, leaving 11 bases between the germline ends. CDR1 is SGHRS, CDR2 YFSETQ, per germline. The CDR3 coding sequence is TGCGCCAGCAGCCTCGACAGGCGCTCCTACGAGCAGTACTTC. It translates to CASSLDRRSYEQYF.

The CDR3 bases are TGTGCCAGCAGCGGGACTAGCGGGGGCCATACGCAGTATTTT. Translating it yields CASSGTSGGHTQYF. The chain carries TRBV6-5 and TRBJ2-3; the match to TRBD2 covers 14 bases. The CDR3 extends over 14 amino acids. The junction had 3 bases not matched to a gene; V was cut back by 6 bases and J by 7 bases. Germline CDR1 MNHEY, CDR2 SVGAGI.

The chain recombines TRBV7-8 with TRBJ1-1; 7 nucleotides align to TRBD1. Germline V gene lookup returns CDR1 SGHVS and CDR2 FQNEAQ. The length of the CDR3 is 15 residues. Trimming at V came to 3 bases and at J to 2 bases, leaving 6 bases not matched to a gene. The CDR3 nucleotides are TGTGCCAGCAGCTTGGCGGGACAGCTAAACACTGAAGCTTTCTTT. Amino acid sequence: CASSLAGQLNTEAFF.

By frequency in the sample, this clone is medium-sized. The chain couples TRBV30 to TRBJ2-2, with D uncertain. The V end lost 3 bases, the J end lost 4 bases, and 12 bases lay between the germline ends. Germline assignment: CDR1 GTSNPN and CDR2 SVGIG (reference sequence). The CDR3 is made up of 14 amino acids. The CDR3 loop is CAWRTQASTGELFF. CDR3 DNA sequence: TGTGCCTGGAGAACCCAGGCATCCACCGGGGAGCTGTTTTTT. The variable domain in full, completed from reference TRBV30 and TRBJ2-2, reads SQTIHQWPATLVQPVGSPLSLECTVEGTSNPNLYWYRQAAGRGLQLLFYSVGIGQISSEVPQNLSASRPQDRQFILSSKKLLLSDSGFYLCAWRTQASTGELFFGEGSRLTVL.

The chain joins TRBV6-5 to TRBJ1-2, with 7 bases fitting TRBD1. V shed 6 bases and J 8 bases; nucleotides not matched to a gene: 9. CDR1 is MNHEY, CDR2 SVGAGI, per germline. The CDR3 length is 13 residues. The CDR3 sequence: CASSRKGALGYTF. CDR3 in DNA: TGTGCCAGCAGCCGGAAGGGGGCGCTGGGCTACACCTTC.

J is TRBJ2-3 and V is TRBV5-1; 9 bases are a match to TRBD2. Germline CDR1 and CDR2: SGHRS and YFSETQ. V trimming: 0 bases; J trimming: 1 base; junction bases outside the gene matches: 3. The CDR3 runs 16 residues. As DNA, the CDR3 is TGCGCCAGCAGCTTGGCCGGGACTAGCCGCACAGATACGCAGTATTTT. Encoded protein: CASSLAGTSRTDTQYF.